This T cell receptor (beta chain) was recovered during a study of cytomegalovirus exposure and HLA in healthy donors. Overall study results and limits: In a later analysis, CMV-associated beta chains were mostly HLA-associated, it appeared. Both high specificity and high sensitivity reportedly marked the classifier's diagnosis of cytomegalovirus status. The availability of immune exposure information extended only to CMV serostatus. In an earlier analysis, productive rearrangement rates for most beta V segments clustered near 87% or 30%.

The CDR3 has 17 amino acids. V was pared by 8 bases and J by 2 bases, with 19 bases between. Germline CDR1 MNHNS, CDR2 SASEGT. Note on this clone: What it recognizes is unknown.

Primers for the PCR totalled 60 Vbeta and 13 Jbeta. Sequencing used immunoSEQ multiplex PCR; TCRdb keeps in-frame clones, though not all of them. This sample yields 210,000 or so clones, of which around three quarters are seen a single time; less than 20% belongs to the top ten. This clonotype was sampled from a man aged 35-49 years in good health and CMV-seronegative. The rearrangement uses TRBV6-1 and TRBJ2-6, with D possibly being TRBD1 (6 bases). Sample: PBMCs. As DNA, the CDR3 is TGTGCCAGCCGTGGGGGCCACTGGGCAACTGGGGCCAACGTCCTGACTTTC. Translation gives CASRGGHWATGANVLTF.